This TCR beta chain was recovered during a study of response to subunit inactivated influenza vaccine. Whole-study results and caveats: A suggestion made by the authors is that each seasonal influenza vaccination recruits few new T cells.

The CDR3 covers 11 residues. Per germline, CDR1 SGHDT and CDR2 YYEEEE. Deletions cut 6 bases from V and 6 bases from J, with 10 bases between. In its sample, this clonotype was seen many times. As yet, its antigen is unknown. TCRdb reprocessed the RT-PCR reads with MiXCR, giving one entry per CDR3 protein. Among a few hundred thousand distinct CDR3 sequences listed, over 9.5% were seen once. This specimen consisted of PBMCs from blood, obtained more than 35 days after vaccination. This TCR was recovered from a man aged 45-65 years who received an inactivated influenza vaccine. V usage is TRBV5-6 and J usage is TRBJ2-7, with D possibly being TRBD1 or TRBD2 (6 bases each). CDR3 in DNA: TGTGCCAGCACTCGGGGGCGCGAGCAGTACTTC. This sequence encodes CASTRGREQYF.